This entry lists 30 T cell receptor beta chains sequenced from one sample in a study of T cells in Graves' hyperthyroidism and ophthalmopathy. Amplified regions were TCR beta CDR3 sequences from RNA transcripts. The primer set for the first-round RT-PCR of the TCR CDR3 was HTBI. TCRdb independently ran MiXCR on the multiplex PCR reads; one entry per CDR3 protein. This sample carries about 410,000 distinct CDR3 sequences, 14% to 15% of them seen once, and the ten largest clones take around 13%. The sequenced material came from blood. The receptors shown here come from a man aged 18 to 30 with Graves' ophthalmopathy.

The table lists this clonotype with many counts. V usage is TRBV11-2 and J usage is TRBJ2-1; D possibly corresponds to TRBD2 (7 bases). The germline CDR1 and CDR2 sequences are SGHAT and FQNNGV. V gave up 5 bases and J gave up 9 bases, with 11 bases separating them. The CDR3 runs to 12 residues. The CDR3 sequence: CASSMGGREQFF. The CDR3 nucleotides are TGTGCCAGCAGCATGGGGGGGCGTGAGCAGTTCTTC. Filled out from reference TRBV11-2 and TRBJ2-1, the complete variable domain reads EAGVAQSPRYKIIEKRQSVAFWCNPISGHATLYWYQQILGQGPKLLIQFQNNGVVDDSQLPKDRFSAERLKGVDSTLKIQPAKLEDSAVYLCASSMGGREQFFGPGTRLTVL.

This clonotype was observed a few times. The rearrangement links TRBV5-1 to TRBJ1-1; 7 bases agree with TRBD1. V lost 6 bases and J lost 2; bases outside the gene matches: 10. CDR1 and CDR2 (germline): SGHRS, YFSETQ. The CDR3 runs to 15 residues. For the CDR3, the DNA is TGCGCCAGCAACTTCCGGGACAGTAAAAACACTGAAGCTTTCTTT. This gives the protein CASNFRDSKNTEAFF.

The table lists this clonotype with many counts. This sequence joins TRBV20-1 and TRBJ2-5; D uncertain. V was pared by 3 bases and J by 0 bases, with 8 bases between. In germline, CDR1 is DFQATT, CDR2 SNEGSKA (reference sequence). The CDR3 spans 13 residues. Written as DNA, the CDR3 is TGCAGTGCTAGCGTTGTCAACCAAGAGACCCAGTACTTC. Amino acids: CSASVVNQETQYF.

In its sample, this clonotype was seen many times. The rearrangement uses TRBV11-3 and TRBJ2-1; 10 bases agree with TRBD2. The CDR3 runs 15 residues. The germline CDR1 and CDR2 sequences are SGHNT and YENEEA. V trimming: 5 bases; J trimming: 4 bases; junction bases outside the gene matches: 5. CDR3 protein: CASSPGLAEYNEQFF. DNA for the CDR3: TGTGCCAGCAGCCCAGGACTAGCGGAATACAATGAGCAGTTCTTC. Full variable domain (missing parts from reference TRBV11-3 and TRBJ2-1): EAGVVQSPRYKIIEKKQPVAFWCNPISGHNTLYWYLQNLGQGPELLIRYENEEAVDDSQLPKDRFSAERLKGVDSTLKIQPAELGDSAVYLCASSPGLAEYNEQFFGPGTRLTVL.

The chain links TRBV5-4 to TRBJ1-1; TRBD1 agrees at 7 bases. CDR1 SGHNT and CDR2 YYREEE come from the germline V gene (reference sequence). J gave up 0 bases and V 4 bases, and 9 bases lay outside the gene matches. The CDR3 has 16 residues. The CDR3 protein is CASSTKDRYVNTEAFF. The CDR3 DNA is TGTGCCAGCAGCACAAAGGACAGGTATGTGAACACTGAAGCTTTCTTT.

This clonotype was recorded many times. The V and J genes are TRBV5-1 and TRBJ2-3; TRBD2 agrees at 9 bases. This CDR3 is 15 amino acids long. The germline V gene has CDR1 SGHRS and CDR2 YFSETQ. The trim removed 0 bases at V and 4 bases at J, leaving 3 bases unmatched. The CDR3 spells CASSLEGLAADTQYF. In DNA form, the CDR3 reads TGCGCCAGCAGCTTGGAGGGACTAGCTGCAGATACGCAGTATTTT.

The chain combines TRBV15 with TRBJ2-3; D is tentatively TRBD1 or TRBD2 (5 bases each). The V gene's germline CDR1 is LNHNV and CDR2 YYDKDF (reference sequence). CDR3 length: 15 residues. The V and J ends lost 4 bases and 3 bases respectively, with 14 bases between them. CDR3 amino acids: CATSKVGTGTDTQYF. In DNA form, the CDR3 reads TGTGCCACCAGCAAGGTCGGGACGGGGACAGATACGCAGTATTTT.

This clonotype showed up many times. The chain couples TRBV7-8 to TRBJ2-1; maybe TRBD1 (6 bases). The CDR3 consists of 12 residues. Trimming removed 5 bases at V and 9 bases at J, with 11 bases between. Germline CDR1 is SGHVS and CDR2 is FQNEAQ. The CDR3, as DNA: TGTGCCAGCAGCAACAGGGTTGCTGAGCAGTTCTTC. This translates into CASSNRVAEQFF. Full variable domain (outside the CDR3, taken from reference TRBV7-8 and TRBJ2-1): GAGVSQSPRYKVAKRGQDVALRCDPISGHVSLFWYQQALGQGPEFLTYFQNEAQLDKSGLPSDRFFAERPEGSVSTLKIQRTQQEDSAVYLCASSNRVAEQFFGPGTRLTVL.

Ten or more counts support this clonotype. The chain joins TRBV20-1 to TRBJ2-5; TRBD2 is a possible D gene (6 bases). The V and J ends lost 3 bases and 5 bases respectively, with 13 bases between them. The CDR3 runs 13 residues. Germline V gene data show CDR1 as DFQATT and CDR2 as SNEGSKA (reference sequence). The CDR3 sequence: CSASGDGGETQYF. DNA of the CDR3: TGCAGTGCTAGTGGGGACGGGGGTGAGACCCAGTACTTC.

This clonotype was observed a single time. This sequence joins TRBV10-1 and TRBJ2-3; D is unresolved. This CDR3 is built from 11 residues. V dropped 3 bases and J dropped 4 bases, with 2 bases sitting between them. CDR1 WNHNN and CDR2 SYGVQD come from the germline V gene (reference sequence). CDR3 in DNA: TGCGCCAGCAGTGATGCAGATACGCAGTATTTT. Translating gives CASSDADTQYF.

This clonotype occurred many times. The CDR3 nucleotides read TGTGCCAGCAAACCGGTCCTGACAGGGGGCTCCTATGGCTACACCTTC. It yields the protein CASKPVLTGGSYGYTF. The chain links TRBV27 to TRBJ1-2; 10 bases are a match to TRBD1. J lost 4 bases, V lost 7 bases, and 12 bases had no gene match. Germline V gene lookup returns CDR1 MNHEY and CDR2 SMNVEV (reference sequence). This CDR3 has 16 amino acids.

This clonotype came up many times. The chain recombines TRBV7-2 with TRBJ2-5, with a tentative D call TRBD2 (5 bases). Germline V lookup: CDR1 SGHTA, CDR2 FQGNSA. This CDR3 contains 14 residues. V was clipped by 6 bases and J by 1 base, with 12 bases between them. CDR3 amino acids: CASRHRGFQETQYF. The CDR3 nucleotides are TGTGCCAGCAGGCACCGAGGGTTCCAAGAGACCCAGTACTTC.

A remark on this clonotype: This may arise from a read error, as a much more abundant clone is one base away. The chain combines TRBV24-1 with TRBJ1-1, with D uncertain. The length of the CDR3 is 12 residues. The germline V gene has CDR1 KGHDR and CDR2 SFDVKD. The chain's CDR3 is CPTSAGNTEAFF. CDR3 DNA: TGTCCCACCAGTGCAGGGAACACTGAAGCTTTCTTT.

This clonotype was counted a few times. The chain joins TRBV14 to TRBJ2-3; 12 nucleotides align to TRBD2. CDR1 and CDR2 (germline): SGHDN, FVKESK. V lost 5 bases, J lost 4 bases, and 13 bases stayed unmatched. This CDR3 has 18 amino acids. CDR3 nucleotides: TGTGCCAGCAGCGCCACTAGCGGGGGGCTCGGGGGCGCAGATACGCAGTATTTT. Protein product: CASSATSGGLGGADTQYF.

This clonotype has ten or more counts. The V call is TRBV7-2, the J call TRBJ2-1; 8 nucleotides agree with TRBD2. The CDR3 length is 15 residues. In germline, CDR1 is SGHTA, CDR2 FQGNSA. V shed 5 bases and J 6 bases; nucleotides not matched to a gene: 9. CDR3 in amino acids: CASSVSGTAPNEQFF. The CDR3 DNA follows: TGTGCCAGCAGCGTTAGCGGGACCGCCCCCAATGAGCAGTTCTTC.

The table lists this clonotype with many counts. The gene calls are TRBV10-3 and TRBJ1-1; D gene unclear. The CDR3 spans 13 residues. CDR1 and CDR2 (germline): ENHRY, SYGVKD. V lost 4 bases to trimming and J lost 3 bases, with 9 bases between them. DNA of the CDR3: TGTGCCATCAGTGTGGAAGGGTACACTGAAGCTTTCTTT. This encodes CAISVEGYTEAFF.

The V call is TRBV6-2 or TRBV6-3, the J call TRBJ2-7; 12 bases align to TRBD2. J was trimmed by 6 bases and V by 0 bases; bases with no gene match: 3. The germline V gene has CDR1 MNHEY and CDR2 SVGEGT. The CDR3 length is 15 residues. The CDR3 bases are TGTGCCAGCAGTTACTCGACTAGCGGGAGAACCGAGCAGTACTTC. It specifies CASSYSTSGRTEQYF.

Concerning this clonotype: Given a much more abundant clone one base away, this may be a read error. The chain joins TRBV7-9 to TRBJ2-1; D tentatively reads TRBD1 or TRBD2 (6 bases each). The J call may be in error: the DNA end matches TRBJ2-7 better. Germline CDR1 is SEHNR and CDR2 is FQNEAQ (reference sequence). The CDR3 runs to 15 residues. CDR3 DNA sequence: TGTGCCAGCAGCTGGGACAAGGGGAGGTACAATGAGCAGTACTTC. Its translation: CASSWDKGRYNEQYF.

For this clonotype: This clone may be a read error of a much larger clone one base away. This chain links TRBV6-1 with TRBJ2-5; tentative D call: TRBD1 (6 bases). Deletions cut 6 bases from V and 3 bases from J, with 14 bases between. This CDR3 is built from 14 residues. CDR1 is MNHNS and CDR2 is SASEGT in the germline V gene. The CDR3 DNA is TGTGCCAGCAGGACCGACAGGCGGGAAGAGACCCAGTACTTC. This sequence encodes CASRTDRREETQYF.

This clonotype was recorded many times. This chain joins TRBV2 and TRBJ2-5; D is undetermined. V was clipped by 3 bases and J by 2 bases, with 4 bases between them. The germline gives CDR1 SNHLY, CDR2 FYNNEI. The CDR3 length is 12 residues. The DNA for the CDR3 is TGTGCCAGCAGTGACGTACAAGAGACCCAGTACTTC. This gives the protein CASSDVQETQYF. Drawing the rest from reference TRBV2 and TRBJ2-5, the complete variable domain is EPEVTQTPSHQVTQMGQEVILRCVPISNHLYFYWYRQILGQKVEFLVSFYNNEISEKSEIFDDQFSVERPDGSNFTLKIRSTKLEDSAMYFCASSDVQETQYFGPGTRLLVL.

This clonotype was seen repeatedly, ten times or more. This chain connects TRBV2 to TRBJ2-1; tentative D call: TRBD1 (5 bases). The CDR3 covers 12 residues. V was cut by 7 bases and J by 1 base, with 5 bases left in between. Germline V gene lookup returns CDR1 SNHLY and CDR2 FYNNEI. CDR3 amino acids: CASTGSYNEQFF. CDR3 sequence (DNA): TGTGCCAGCACAGGGTCCTACAATGAGCAGTTCTTC.

This clonotype was detected many times. This chain uses TRBV20-1 with TRBJ2-3, with TRBD2 matching over 8 bases. With V trimmed by 3 bases and J by 2 bases, 4 bases remained unmatched. The V gene's germline CDR1 is DFQATT and CDR2 SNEGSKA (reference sequence). The CDR3 is 14 amino acids. For the CDR3, the DNA is TGCAGTGCTAGGACTAGCGTATTCACAGATACGCAGTATTTT. It specifies CSARTSVFTDTQYF.

This clonotype was observed at least ten times. The V call is TRBV10-3, the J call TRBJ2-1, with 11 bases aligning to TRBD2. Trimming removed 6 bases from V and 8 bases from J; junction bases left unmatched: 6. Per the germline V gene, CDR1 is ENHRY and CDR2 is SYGVKD. The CDR3 extends over 14 amino acids. Here the CDR3 DNA reads TGTGCCATCAGAACTAGCGGGAGTAAAGATGAGCAGTTCTTC. Amino acids: CAIRTSGSKDEQFF.

This clonotype was observed at least ten times. The chain is built from TRBV7-9 and TRBJ2-1; either TRBD1 or TRBD2 may fit D (8 bases each). This CDR3 spans 15 amino acids. The V end lost 10 bases, the J end lost 7 bases, and 23 bases lay between the germline ends. Germline V lookup: CDR1 SEHNR, CDR2 FQNEAQ (reference sequence). CDR3 protein: CAIQGAGGRSNEQFF. As DNA, the CDR3 is TGTGCCATCCAGGGGGCCGGCGGGAGGTCGAATGAGCAGTTCTTC.

This clonotype was observed many times. The chain is built from TRBV5-1 and TRBJ1-2; 7 bases fit TRBD1. CDR3 length equals 14 residues. Germline CDR1 is SGHRS and CDR2 is YFSETQ. J lost 0 bases, V lost 2 bases, and 1 base had no gene match. The CDR3 DNA sequence: TGCGCCAGCAGCTTCGGACAGGCTAACTATGGCTACACCTTC. Its translation is CASSFGQANYGYTF.

The sample holds many counts of this clonotype. This rearrangement joins TRBV5-5 to TRBJ2-7; 11 bases align to TRBD1. The trim removed 5 bases at V and 6 bases at J, leaving 10 bases unmatched. Germline-derived CDR1 and CDR2 are SGHKS and YYEKEE (reference sequence). The CDR3 consists of 15 residues. For the CDR3, the DNA is TGTGCCAGCAGTGTGGCCGGGACAGGGGGGTGCGAGCAGTACTTC. Amino acid sequence: CASSVAGTGGCEQYF.

The table lists this clonotype with many counts. This sequence joins TRBV10-2 and TRBJ2-2, with D perhaps given as TRBD1 or TRBD2 (5 bases each). V lost 9 bases to trimming and J lost 4 bases, with 15 bases between them. The CDR3 length is 14 residues. The germline V gene has CDR1 WSHSY and CDR2 SAAADI. The CDR3 DNA reads as TGCGCCAGTAGGGACGGCTCCCGCACCGGGGAGCTGTTTTTT. Residues: CASRDGSRTGELFF.

This clonotype has just a few counts. The genes are TRBV20-1 and TRBJ2-1; 8 bases map to TRBD2. CDR1 and CDR2 (germline): DFQATT, SNEGSKA (reference sequence). Trimming took 6 bases from V and 8 from J; bases not matched to a gene: 15. CDR3 length: 15 amino acids. The CDR3 loop is CSAGRPGLDVDEQFF. CDR3 nucleotides: TGCAGTGCGGGCCGCCCGGGACTAGATGTTGATGAGCAGTTCTTC.

At least ten counts were recorded for this clonotype. The rearrangement links TRBV2 to TRBJ1-1; the D gene is possibly TRBD1 (5 bases). Germline V CDR1 and CDR2: SNHLY, FYNNEI. The V end lost 5 bases, the J end lost 6 bases, and 13 bases lay between the germline ends. The CDR3 totals 13 residues. The DNA for the CDR3 is TGTGCCAGCAGTCCCGGGGCCCTTCCTGAAGCTTTCTTT. Its translation: CASSPGALPEAFF.

This chain uses TRBV3-1 with TRBJ2-2, with D possibly being TRBD2 (5 bases). V was trimmed by 1 base and J by 5 bases, leaving 17 bases between them. This CDR3 contains 17 residues. Germline V gene data show CDR1 as LGHDT and CDR2 as YNNKEL (reference sequence). CDR3 coding DNA: TGTGCCAGCAGCCAAGGTTTACAAGCCACTAGAACCGGGGAGCTGTTTTTT. It is translated as CASSQGLQATRTGELFF. Full variable domain (remainder filled in from reference TRBV3-1 and TRBJ2-2): DTAVSQTPKYLVTQMGNDKSIKCEQNLGHDTMYWYKQDSKKFLKIMFSYNNKELIINETVPNRFSPKSPDKAHLNLHINSLELGDSAVYFCASSQGLQATRTGELFFGEGSRLTVL.